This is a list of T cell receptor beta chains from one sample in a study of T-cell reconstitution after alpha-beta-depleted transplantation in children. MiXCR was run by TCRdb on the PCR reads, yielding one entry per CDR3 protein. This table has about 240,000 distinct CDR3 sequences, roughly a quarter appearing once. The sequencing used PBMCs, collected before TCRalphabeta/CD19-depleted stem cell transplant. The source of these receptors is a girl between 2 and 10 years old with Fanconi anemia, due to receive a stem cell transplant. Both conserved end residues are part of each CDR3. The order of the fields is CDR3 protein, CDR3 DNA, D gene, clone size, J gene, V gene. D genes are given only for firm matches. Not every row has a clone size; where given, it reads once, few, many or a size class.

CASSLARGTYEQYF	TGCGCCAGCAGCTTGGCCAGGGGAACCTACGAGCAGTACTTC	-	many	TRBJ2-7	TRBV5-1
CASSLLGATNEKLFF	TGTGCCAGCAGCTTATTGGGCGCAACTAATGAAAAACTGTTTTTT	-	few	TRBJ1-4	TRBV7-2
CSARDEGGWDYEQYF	TGCAGTGCTAGAGATGAGGGGGGCTGGGACTACGAGCAGTACTTC	-	few	TRBJ2-7	TRBV20-1
CASSYSDLKEDGEGAYEQYF	TGTGCCAGCAGTTACTCCGACCTCAAAGAGGACGGCGAAGGGGCCTACGAGCAGTACTTC	-	-	TRBJ2-7	TRBV6-2/TRBV6-3
CASSQSAGDSYEQYF	TGTGCCAGCAGCCAATCGGCAGGGGACTCCTACGAGCAGTACTTC	-	many	TRBJ2-7	TRBV7-3
CSARGGQGIQLHF	TGCAGTGCTAGAGGTGGGCAGGGGATTCAACTCCACTTT	-	few	TRBJ1-6	TRBV20-1
CSARDPGTPTYEQYF	TGCAGTGCTAGAGATCCCGGGACTCCCACCTACGAGCAGTACTTC	-	few	TRBJ2-7	TRBV20-1
CSARGGNEKLFF	TGCAGTGCTAGGGGGGGGAATGAAAAACTGTTTTTT	-	once	TRBJ1-4	TRBV20-1
CATSTGLLSDTQYF	TGTGCCACCAGCACCGGACTCCTCTCAGATACGCAGTATTTT	-	many	TRBJ2-3	TRBV15
CSVEVARDTQYF	TGCAGCGTTGAAGTCGCGCGGGATACGCAGTATTTT	-	-	TRBJ2-3	TRBV29-1
CSVVTGLTYEQYF	TGCAGCGTTGTAACGGGACTAACCTACGAGCAGTACTTC	TRBD2	many	TRBJ2-7	TRBV29-1
CASSLTGLAGGRSYNEQFF	TGTGCCAGCAGCTTAACGGGACTAGCGGGAGGCAGGTCCTACAATGAGCAGTTCTTC	TRBD2	-	TRBJ2-1	TRBV7-3
CASSQGIGDYNEQFF	TGTGCCAGCAGCCAAGGGATTGGGGACTACAATGAGCAGTTCTTC	-	many	TRBJ2-1	TRBV4-2
CASSLRASGLSSYNEQFF	TGTGCCAGCAGCTTAAGGGCTAGCGGGCTAAGCTCCTACAATGAGCAGTTCTTC	TRBD2	many	TRBJ2-1	TRBV7-2
CSVEAVRGRVYEQYF	TGCAGCGTTGAAGCAGTTAGGGGGCGCGTATACGAGCAGTACTTC	TRBD1	-	TRBJ2-7	TRBV29-1
CASSLEGSYEQYF	TGTGCCAGCAGTTTAGAGGGCTCCTACGAGCAGTACTTC	-	many	TRBJ2-7	TRBV28
CSVVGGPNTGELFF	TGCAGCGTTGTCGGGGGCCCGAACACCGGGGAGCTGTTTTTT	-	few	TRBJ2-2	TRBV29-1
CSAPQGSSGRHEQFF	TGCAGTGCCCCACAGGGGTCTAGCGGGAGGCATGAGCAGTTCTTC	TRBD2	many	TRBJ2-1	TRBV20-1
CASISNSADTQYF	TGTGCCAGCATTTCAAATAGCGCAGATACGCAGTATTTT	-	-	TRBJ2-3	TRBV12-3/TRBV12-4
CSAIRTSGRRTFNEQFF	TGCAGTGCTATTAGGACTAGCGGGAGGCGTACATTCAATGAGCAGTTCTTC	TRBD2	many	TRBJ2-1	TRBV20-1
CSVAGPRYEQYF	TGCAGCGTAGCGGGACCTCGCTACGAGCAGTACTTC	TRBD2	many	TRBJ2-7	TRBV29-1
CASSSLRAAYEQYF	TGTGCCAGCAGCTCCCTTCGGGCAGCCTACGAGCAGTACTTC	-	-	TRBJ2-7	TRBV12-3/TRBV12-4
CASSLRRYNEQFF	TGTGCCAGCAGCTTACGTCGGTACAATGAGCAGTTCTTC	-	many	TRBJ2-1	TRBV7-2
CASSQPGQNTEAFF	TGTGCCAGCAGCCAACCGGGACAGAACACTGAAGCTTTCTTT	-	-	TRBJ1-1	TRBV4-2
CASSVASGRYEQYF	TGTGCCAGCAGCGTGGCCAGCGGGCGCTACGAGCAGTACTTC	-	many	TRBJ2-7	TRBV9
CASGLPGDPNYGYTF	TGTGCTAGTGGTTTGCCCGGGGACCCTAACTATGGCTACACCTTC	-	many	TRBJ1-2	TRBV12-5
CSEGSRGVYTF	TGCAGTGAGGGGAGTCGGGGAGTCTACACCTTC	-	-	TRBJ1-2	TRBV20-1
CSARPGQNYEQYF	TGCAGTGCTAGACCGGGTCAGAATTACGAGCAGTACTTC	-	-	TRBJ2-7	TRBV20-1
CAIWDGSGNTIYF	TGTGCCATCTGGGACGGATCTGGAAACACCATATATTTT	-	many	TRBJ1-3	TRBV10-3
CASSLTGYNSPLHF	TGCGCCAGCAGCTTGACAGGGTATAATTCACCCCTCCACTTT	-	few	TRBJ1-6	TRBV5-1
CSARQSNTGELFF	TGCAGTGCTAGACAATCGAACACCGGGGAGCTGTTTTTT	-	many	TRBJ2-2	TRBV20-1
CASSLGTVQPYEQYF	TGCGCCAGCAGCTTGGGGACAGTCCAGCCCTACGAGCAGTACTTC	-	-	TRBJ2-7	TRBV5-1
CAISEPRSSGGPLNEQFF	TGTGCCATCAGTGAACCTCGGAGTAGCGGGGGGCCCCTCAATGAGCAGTTCTTC	TRBD2	many	TRBJ2-1	TRBV10-3
CSALPIPPLHF	TGCAGTGCTCTCCCGATTCCACCCCTCCACTTT	-	few	TRBJ1-6	TRBV20-1
CASSFTGGDEKLFF	TGTGCCAGCAGCTTTACGGGGGGCGATGAAAAACTGTTTTTT	-	-	TRBJ1-4	TRBV13
CATSDFSQSTDTQYF	TGTGCCACCAGTGATTTCAGTCAAAGCACAGATACGCAGTATTTT	-	-	TRBJ2-3	TRBV24-1
CASSTQPFNTDTQYF	TGTGCCAGCAGCACCCAACCTTTTAACACAGATACGCAGTATTTT	-	-	TRBJ2-3	TRBV9
CASNPFGELNTEAFF	TGTGCCAGCAACCCGTTCGGGGAACTGAACACTGAAGCTTTCTTT	-	-	TRBJ1-1	TRBV6-1
CASSQVDRGRGGYTF	TGCGCCAGCAGCCAAGTTGACCGGGGACGGGGTGGCTACACCTTC	-	-	TRBJ1-2	TRBV4-1
CSAREPGIPFF	TGCAGTGCTAGAGAACCCGGGATCCCCTTCTTC	-	few	TRBJ2-1	TRBV20-1
CSVEGLKGETQYF	TGCAGCGTTGAGGGGCTCAAGGGGGAGACCCAGTACTTC	-	-	TRBJ2-5	TRBV29-1
CASSPWGTGINNEQFF	TGCGCCAGCAGCCCCTGGGGGACAGGGATCAACAATGAGCAGTTCTTC	TRBD1	-	TRBJ2-1	TRBV4-1
CASRSKRAYNSPLHF	TGTGCCAGCAGATCTAAACGGGCGTATAATTCACCCCTCCACTTT	-	few	TRBJ1-6	TRBV12-3/TRBV12-4
CASTRAGHYGYTF	TGTGCCAGCACAAGGGCTGGACACTATGGCTACACCTTC	-	-	TRBJ1-2	TRBV12-3/TRBV12-4
CASSPPTGPAQYNEQFF	TGTGCCAGCTCACCACCGACGGGCCCCGCCCAATACAATGAGCAGTTCTTC	-	-	TRBJ2-1	TRBV18
CASSLTLGEGTDTQYF	TGTGCCAGCAGCTTAACGTTGGGGGAGGGCACAGATACGCAGTATTTT	-	few	TRBJ2-3	TRBV7-2
CASRGSGTDEQFF	TGTGCCAGCAGGGGTAGCGGGACAGATGAGCAGTTCTTC	-	few	TRBJ2-1	TRBV7-3
CSVEGLFNYGYTF	TGCAGCGTTGAGGGTCTCTTTAACTATGGCTACACCTTC	-	many	TRBJ1-2	TRBV29-1
CSATRGASNQPQHF	TGCAGTGCCACCAGGGGGGCAAGCAATCAGCCCCAGCATTTT	TRBD1	few	TRBJ1-5	TRBV20-1
CASSPRGGSKSYEQYF	TGTGCCAGCAGCCCTAGGGGCGGGAGTAAATCCTACGAGCAGTACTTC	TRBD2	-	TRBJ2-7	TRBV7-9
CASSSTGGLSEQYF	TGTGCCAGCAGTTCAACAGGGGGACTATCCGAGCAGTACTTC	-	many	TRBJ2-7	TRBV12-3/TRBV12-4